This T cell receptor beta chain was documented in a study of T cells of healthy individuals. Germline CDR1 is KGHSH and CDR2 is LQKENI. V lost 7 bases, J lost 0 bases, and 9 bases lay in between. The CDR3 loop spans 13 amino acids. This clonotype was counted between two and nine times. Via MiXCR, TCRdb re-called the 5' RACE reads, giving one row per CDR3 protein. Of 95,000 to 100,000 distinct CDR3 sequences listed, around 17% were seen once; the top ten hold 6% to 8%. The chain uses TRBV18 and TRBJ1-1; D gene uncertain. This clonotype originated in a human donor in good health. As DNA, the CDR3 is TGTGCCAGCTACGGACTTATGAACACTGAAGCTTTCTTT. Translation: CASYGLMNTEAFF.